The 24 T cell receptor beta chains presented below share a single source sample, sequenced in a study of tumour-infiltrating T cells in Burkitt lymphoma. Method: immunoSEQ multiplex PCR; TCRdb's copy keeps in-frame clones and lacks some. The sample lists about a thousand clones; roughly 13% were seen once. Specimen: tumor tissue. The receptors were sampled from a human donor with diffuse large B-cell lymphoma.

This clone was recorded a few times. The chain couples TRBV2 to TRBJ2-7; TRBD2 agrees at 9 bases. The CDR3 has 14 amino acids. Germline V gene data show CDR1 as SNHLY and CDR2 as FYNNEI. V was pared by 5 bases and J by 1 base, with 3 bases of the junction left unmatched. The CDR3 DNA reads TGTGCCAGCAGTATGGCGGGAGGGTCCTACGAGCAGTACTTC. Translation: CASSMAGGSYEQYF.

This clone is judged large. A read error may produce the germline difference seen at one junction end. The V and J genes are TRBV2 and TRBJ2-5; D gene ambiguous. The CDR3 runs to 12 residues. Germline V gene sequence: CDR1 SNHLY, CDR2 FYNNEI. The DNA of the CDR3 is TGTGCCAGCAGTGAAGCGCACCCTCCCCTTCACTTC. This gives the protein CASSEAHPPLHF.

The chain employs TRBV5-8 and TRBJ1-1; D is undetermined. The V gene lost 4 bases and the J gene lost 4 bases, with 11 bases spanning the gap. In germline, CDR1 is SGHTS, CDR2 YDEGEE. CDR3 size: 13 residues. This chain's CDR3 is CASSQIYSTEAFF. For the CDR3, the DNA is TGTGCCAGCAGCCAAATATATAGCACTGAAGCTTTCTTT.

The chain recombines TRBV27 with TRBJ2-1; D gene uncertain. Between the trimmed V and J ends, which lost 6 bases and 5 bases, there was a span of 17 bases. This CDR3 has 15 residues. Germline V gene lookup returns CDR1 MNHEY and CDR2 SMNVEV (reference sequence). Written as DNA, the CDR3 is TGTGCCAGCAGAATCCCCTTTGGACCAGACAATGAGCAGTTCTTC. Encoded protein: CASRIPFGPDNEQFF.

This clone came up a few times. The chain is built from TRBV5-1 and TRBJ2-5; TRBD2 aligns across 7 bases. The CDR3 runs 15 residues. Trimming cost V 4 bases and J 4 bases; bases outside gene matches: 10. CDR1 and CDR2 (germline): SGHRS, YFSETQ. The CDR3: CASSTPWEGAETQYF. CDR3 bases: TGCGCCAGCAGCACCCCGTGGGAGGGAGCAGAGACCCAGTACTTC. Looking up the rest from reference TRBV5-1 and TRBJ2-5 gives the full variable domain: KAGVTQTPRYLIKTRGQQVTLSCSPISGHRSVSWYQQTPGQGLQFLFEYFSETQRNKGNFPGRFSGRQFSNSRSEMNVSTLELGDSALYLCASSTPWEGAETQYFGPGTRLLVL.

The chain uses TRBV19 and TRBJ1-5; 7 bases match TRBD1. Germline V gives CDR1 LNHDA, CDR2 SQIVND (reference sequence). Unmatched junction bases numbered 6, after V lost 1 base and J lost 0 bases. The CDR3 loop spans 17 amino acids. The CDR3 DNA reads as TGTGCCAGTAGTATAGCACGGAGGGGGCATAGCAATCAGCCCCAGCATTTT. Encoded protein: CASSIARRGHSNQPQHF.

This clone was seen a handful of times. The chain combines TRBV27 with TRBJ2-1, with D hard to call. Germline loops: CDR1 MNHEY, CDR2 SMNVEV (reference sequence). This CDR3 is 11 amino acids long. Trimming pared 8 bases from V and 6 bases from J, leaving 8 bases between. The CDR3 spells CASLMGNEQFF. In nucleotides, the CDR3 is TGTGCCAGCCTGATGGGCAATGAGCAGTTCTTC.

A note on this clone: Other nucleotide sequences from this sample produce the same CDR3. This chain uses TRBV4-1 with TRBJ1-1; 8 bases are a match to TRBD1. The germline V gene encodes CDR1 MGHRA and CDR2 YSYEKL. The J segment lost 5 bases and the V segment lost 4 bases, leaving 6 bases of the junction unmatched. The CDR3 length is 14 residues. CDR3 in amino acids: CASSPGQGGTEAFF. The CDR3 DNA is TGCGCCAGCAGCCCTGGACAGGGTGGTACTGAAGCTTTCTTT.

V is TRBV30 and J is TRBJ2-1; 7 bases are a match to TRBD2. V was clipped by 4 bases and J by 3 bases; unmatched bases: 6. Germline CDR1 and CDR2: GTSNPN and SVGIG (reference sequence). This CDR3 has 14 residues. CDR3 in amino acids: CAWTGGRVYNEQFF. In DNA, the CDR3 is TGTGCCTGGACGGGGGGAAGGGTCTACAATGAGCAGTTCTTC.

In its sample, this clone was seen a few times. The chain employs TRBV30 and TRBJ1-6, with D possibly TRBD1 on 5 matching bases. The CDR3 runs 12 residues. The germline gives CDR1 GTSNPN, CDR2 SVGIG (reference sequence). Trimming stripped 4 bases from V and 13 bases from J, with 14 bases between. CDR3 residues: CAWNRGHLPLHF. CDR3 in DNA: TGTGCCTGGAATCGGGGCCACCTGCCCCTCCACTTT.

This clone counts as large. The rearrangement joins TRBV29-1 to TRBJ1-1, with 8 bases that match TRBD1. This CDR3 is built from 14 residues. Germline-derived CDR1 and CDR2 are SQVTM and ANQGSEA. The ends lost 2 bases at V and 1 base at J; junction bases unmatched: 3. The CDR3 DNA follows: TGCAGCGTTGAAAGGACAGGGTCGAACACTGAAGCTTTCTTT. Residues: CSVERTGSNTEAFF.

This clone was seen more than once but under ten times. The chain has TRBV29-1 and TRBJ1-5; no clear D. CDR1 SQVTM and CDR2 ANQGSEA come from the germline V gene. The CDR3 is 13 residues long. Trimming pared 6 bases from V and 5 bases from J, leaving 14 bases between. For the CDR3, the DNA is TGCAGCGTAGCGGACCGGCGGGATCAGCCCCAGCATTTT. Translated: CSVADRRDQPQHF.

This clone was observed a handful of times. This chain connects TRBV29-1 to TRBJ1-1; the match to TRBD1 covers 8 bases. This CDR3 is built from 13 residues. Germline lookup yields CDR1 SQVTM and CDR2 ANQGSEA. The junction had 12 bases not matched to a gene; V was cut back by 5 bases and J by 10 bases. The CDR3 DNA follows: TGCAGCGTTTCTCCGACAGGGGCCCGCGGAGCTTTCTTT. This codes for CSVSPTGARGAFF.

This clone turned up a few times. The CDR3 DNA reads TGTGCCAGCAGCAACCACAGGAACACTGAAGCTTTCTTT. The encoded protein is CASSNHRNTEAFF. The chain employs TRBV11-2 and TRBJ1-1; D remains unclear. Trimming took off 5 bases at V and 1 base at J, with 8 bases between the two ends. Germline V gene sequence: CDR1 SGHAT, CDR2 FQNNGV. The CDR3 is made up of 13 amino acids.

This clone turned up a few times. The rearrangement links TRBV25-1 to TRBJ2-1; D may be TRBD2 (6 bases). With 2 bases removed from V and 3 bases from J, the gap between germline ends came to 11 bases. Germline loops: CDR1 MGHDK, CDR2 SYGVNS. The CDR3 loop spans 15 amino acids. As DNA, the CDR3 is TGTGCCAGCAGTGAACTCGGGGGAGGCTACAATGAGCAGTTCTTC. It translates to CASSELGGGYNEQFF.

This clone was counted between two and nine times. V usage is TRBV6-5 and J usage is TRBJ2-1; TRBD1 matches at 7 bases. Germline loops: CDR1 MNHEY, CDR2 SVGAGI. The CDR3 totals 13 residues. V lost 9 bases and J lost 1; bases outside the gene matches: 3. The CDR3 DNA is TGTGCCAGTACAGGGGATTCCTACAATGAGCAGTTCTTC. Amino acids: CASTGDSYNEQFF.

This clone is termed large. This chain joins TRBV9 and TRBJ2-7; D possibly matches TRBD1 or TRBD2 (6 bases each). The CDR3 extends over 15 amino acids. Germline values: CDR1 SGDLS, CDR2 YYNGEE. The germline V and J ends were trimmed by 0 bases and 3 bases, with 13 bases remaining between them. This CDR3 reads CASSVAGGTLYEQYF. The CDR3 bases are TGTGCCAGCAGCGTAGCTGGAGGGACACTCTACGAGCAGTACTTC.

This clone was detected only a few times. This sequence joins TRBV7-9 and TRBJ2-7; 9 bases line up with TRBD1. The CDR3 totals 12 residues. The germline CDR1 and CDR2 sequences are SEHNR and FQNEAQ (reference sequence). Trimming cost V 8 bases and J 6 bases; bases outside gene matches: 5. The CDR3 DNA follows: TGTGCCAGCTCCGGGACAGGGCTCGAGCAGTACTTC. Translated, it gives CASSGTGLEQYF.

CDR3 protein: CVRSLAPLTGRGGELAGDTQYF. In DNA, the CDR3 is TGTGTCAGAAGCTTAGCCCCCCTGACGGGCCGGGGAGGGGAACTAGCGGGGGATACGCAGTATTTT. This rearrangement joins TRBV7-5 to TRBJ2-3; TRBD2 is the table's D call, not checked against the DNA. TRBV7-5 is given as a pseudogene. The CDR3 spans 22 residues.

This clone was found a few times. This chain joins TRBV5-4 and TRBJ2-1; 12 nucleotides match TRBD2. The CDR3 has 15 amino acids. V shed 4 bases and J 3 bases; nucleotides not matched to a gene: 2. CDR1 and CDR2 (germline): SGHNT, YYREEE (reference sequence). As DNA, the CDR3 is TGTGCCAGCAGCATGGGACTAGCGGGCTACAATGAGCAGTTCTTC. It yields the protein CASSMGLAGYNEQFF.

This clone was detected a few times. The V and J genes are TRBV27 and TRBJ1-1; D ambiguous. This CDR3 comprises 11 residues. Germline CDR1 and CDR2: MNHEY and SMNVEV (reference sequence). Deletions cut 6 bases from V and 4 bases from J, with 6 bases between. CDR3 loop: CASSKGTEAFF. CDR3 DNA: TGTGCCAGCAGCAAGGGCACTGAAGCTTTCTTT.

This clone appeared a few times. The chain combines TRBV27 with TRBJ2-2, with TRBD1 as a possible D gene (6 bases). The V gene's germline CDR1 is MNHEY and CDR2 SMNVEV (reference sequence). CDR3 length: 14 residues. With 6 bases removed from V and 1 base from J, the gap between germline ends came to 9 bases. The CDR3 loop reads CASSQGRNTGELFF. CDR3 nucleotide sequence: TGTGCCAGCAGCCAGGGGCGGAACACCGGGGAGCTGTTTTTT.

This clone was picked up a small number of times. J is TRBJ1-3 and V is TRBV5-4; TRBD1 aligns across 7 bases. With V trimmed by 1 base and J by 5 bases, 3 bases remained unmatched. The CDR3 spans 14 residues. Germline values: CDR1 SGHNT, CDR2 YYREEE (reference sequence). In DNA form, the CDR3 reads TGTGCCAGCAGCTTGATGGGACAGCGAAACACCATATATTTT. It yields the protein CASSLMGQRNTIYF.

This clone was detected only a few times. The chain uses TRBV9 and TRBJ2-3; D may be TRBD2 (5 bases). V was shortened by 4 bases and J by 3 bases, with 9 bases between the two germline ends. Germline assignment: CDR1 SGDLS and CDR2 YYNGEE. The CDR3 spans 13 residues. The DNA for the CDR3 is TGTGCCAGCAGCTTCAGAGGGACAGATACGCAGTATTTT. As protein: CASSFRGTDTQYF. The full variable domain, with the rest looked up from reference TRBV9 and TRBJ2-3, is DSGVTQTPKHLITATGQRVTLRCSPRSGDLSVYWYQQSLDQGLQFLIQYYNGEERAKGNILERFSAQQFPDLHSELNLSSLELGDSALYFCASSFRGTDTQYFGPGTRLTVL.